The T cell receptor (beta chain) under discussion was sequenced for a study of OX40 agonist ivuxolimab in advanced cancers. Regarding the study as a whole: Fewer expanded clones were found on average in CD4+ than in CD8+ T cells. At 0.1-3.0 mg/kg, partial responders had clonal expansion among the lowest observed.

Germline V gene data show CDR1 as KGHSH and CDR2 as LQKENI. This CDR3 comprises 18 residues. Trimming shortened V by 1 base and J by 7 bases, and 22 bases separated the two germline ends. Data came from immunoSEQ multiplex PCR; TCRdb stores just in-frame clones and leaves some out. The sample shows about 56,000 clones, 83% of them seen only once. Regarding this clone: What it binds is not known.

Prior autoimmune disease or systemic immunosuppression barred patients. The V gene is TRBV18, the J gene TRBJ2-2; no clear D gene. The sequencing used CD4+ or CD8+ T cells sorted from blood, collected in a trial of the OX40 agonist ivuxolimab. The TCR sequence derives from an adult with an advanced solid tumor such as melanoma, head and neck, liver or kidney cancer. The CDR3 bases are TGTGCCAGCTCACCACAATTCCGGACGGCCAGTCGTGACGGGGAGCTGTTTTTT. It translates to CASSPQFRTASRDGELFF.